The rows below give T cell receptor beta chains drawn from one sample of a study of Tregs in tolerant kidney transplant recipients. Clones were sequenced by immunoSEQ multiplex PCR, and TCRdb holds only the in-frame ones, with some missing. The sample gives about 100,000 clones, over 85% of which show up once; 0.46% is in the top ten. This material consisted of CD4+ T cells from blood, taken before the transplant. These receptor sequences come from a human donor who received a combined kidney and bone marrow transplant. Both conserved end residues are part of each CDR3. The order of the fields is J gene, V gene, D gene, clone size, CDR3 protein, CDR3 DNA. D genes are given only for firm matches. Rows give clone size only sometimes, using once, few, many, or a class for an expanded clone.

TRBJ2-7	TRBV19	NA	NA	CASSLLLRGPGEQYF	TGTGCCAGTAGCCTCTTGCTGCGGGGGCCCGGAGAGCAGTACTTC
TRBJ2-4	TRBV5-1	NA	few	CASSLGPGQGSIQYF	TGCGCCAGCAGCTTGGGCCCCGGCCAAGGGAGCATTCAGTACTTC
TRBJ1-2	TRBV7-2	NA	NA	CASSSYRDIIRGYTF	TGTGCCAGCAGCAGTTACAGGGATATCATCCGGGGCTACACCTTC
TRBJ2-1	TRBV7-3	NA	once	CASSLFSSPHEQFF	TGTGCCAGCAGCTTATTCTCTAGCCCGCATGAGCAGTTCTTC
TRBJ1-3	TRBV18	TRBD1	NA	CASSPGQGSGNTIYF	TGTGCCAGCTCACCGGGACAGGGCTCTGGAAACACCATATATTTT
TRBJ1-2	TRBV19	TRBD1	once	CASSPTGHYGYTF	TGTGCCAGTAGTCCGACAGGGCACTATGGCTACACCTTC
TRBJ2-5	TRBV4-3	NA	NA	CASSQDPRETQYF	TGCGCCAGCAGCCAAGATCCGCGGGAGACCCAGTACTTC
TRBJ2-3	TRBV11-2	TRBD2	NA	CASSPPGGFITDTQYF	TGTGCCAGCAGCCCCCCGGGGGGGTTTATCACAGATACGCAGTATTTT
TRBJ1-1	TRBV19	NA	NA	CASSIGGVRGGELLYAFF	TGTGCCAGTAGTATAGGCGGTGTTAGGGGGGGCGAATTGCTGTACGCTTTCTTT
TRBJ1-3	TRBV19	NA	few	CASSTLAFGNTIYF	TGTGCCAGTAGTACCCTGGCCTTCGGAAACACCATATATTTT
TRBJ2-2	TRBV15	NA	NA	CATSRGGAGSGELFF	TGTGCCACCAGCAGAGGTGGGGCCGGGAGCGGGGAGCTGTTTTTT
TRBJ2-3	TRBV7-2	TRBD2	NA	CASSFTGLAGATQYF	TGTGCCAGCAGCTTTACGGGACTAGCGGGAGCTACGCAGTATTTT
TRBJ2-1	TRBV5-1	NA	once	CASSLRRTNYNEQFF	TGCGCCAGCAGCTTGAGGCGGACTAACTACAATGAGCAGTTCTTC
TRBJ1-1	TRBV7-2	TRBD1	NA	CASSPQGAVIGTEAFF	TGTGCCAGCAGCCCACAGGGGGCGGTAATAGGCACTGAAGCTTTCTTT
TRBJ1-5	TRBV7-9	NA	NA	CASSTTLGPQHF	TGTGCCAGCAGCACTACGTTAGGGCCCCAGCATTTT
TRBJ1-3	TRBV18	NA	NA	CASSPQLAGNTIYF	TGTGCCAGCTCACCACAACTAGCTGGGAACACCATATATTTT
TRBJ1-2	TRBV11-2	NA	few	CASSLAQSYGYTF	TGTGCCAGCAGCTTAGCACAGAGCTATGGCTACACCTTC
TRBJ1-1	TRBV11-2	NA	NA	CASSSPRGGEAFF	TGTGCCAGCAGCTCACCTAGGGGAGGTGAAGCTTTCTTT
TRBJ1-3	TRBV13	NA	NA	CASSQKEGAFSGNTIYF	TGTGCCAGCAGTCAAAAAGAAGGGGCCTTCTCTGGAAACACCATATATTTT
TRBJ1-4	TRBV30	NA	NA	CAWSVLPGMANEKLFF	TGTGCCTGGAGTGTACTACCAGGGATGGCTAATGAAAAACTGTTTTTT
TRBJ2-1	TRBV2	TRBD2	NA	CARHRAGGNYNEQFF	TGTGCCAGACATCGAGCGGGGGGCAACTACAATGAGCAGTTCTTC
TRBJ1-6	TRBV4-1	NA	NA	CASSQVSGTWSPLHF	TGCGCCAGCAGCCAAGTTAGCGGCACTTGGTCACCCCTCCACTTT
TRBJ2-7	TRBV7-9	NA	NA	CASSLGLLALEQYF	TGTGCCAGCAGCTTGGGACTCCTAGCGCTCGAGCAGTACTTC
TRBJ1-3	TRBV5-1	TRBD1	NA	CASSMRTGMVGNTIYF	TGCGCCAGCAGCATGAGGACAGGAATGGTTGGAAACACCATATATTTT
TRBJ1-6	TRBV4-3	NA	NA	CASSQDRGYNSPLHF	TGCGCCAGCAGCCAAGATCGGGGATATAATTCACCCCTCCACTTT
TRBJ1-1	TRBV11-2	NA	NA	CASSLVSRNTEAFF	TGTGCCAGCAGCTTAGTAAGCCGGAACACTGAAGCTTTCTTT
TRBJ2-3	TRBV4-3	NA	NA	CASSRPGADTQYF	TGCGCCAGCAGCCGACCGGGGGCAGATACGCAGTATTTT
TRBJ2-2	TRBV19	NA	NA	CASSTIRGKNTGELFF	TGTGCCAGTAGCACGATACGGGGGAAGAACACCGGGGAGCTGTTTTTT
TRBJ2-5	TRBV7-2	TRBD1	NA	CASRLGTGVQTQYF	TGTGCCAGCAGGCTCGGGACAGGGGTACAGACCCAGTACTTC
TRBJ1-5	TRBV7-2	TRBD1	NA	CASSLNKGQVGQPQHF	TGTGCCAGCAGCCTCAATAAAGGACAGGTCGGCCAGCCCCAGCATTTT
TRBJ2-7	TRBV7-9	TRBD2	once	CASSLLREGADYEQYF	TGTGCCAGCAGCTTATTAAGGGAGGGCGCTGACTACGAGCAGTACTTC
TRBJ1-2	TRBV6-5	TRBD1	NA	CASTRTGTGDNGYTF	TGTGCCAGCACTAGAACCGGGACAGGGGATAATGGCTACACCTTC
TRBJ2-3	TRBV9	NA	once	CASSATNFYTDTQYF	TGTGCCAGCAGCGCGACTAACTTTTACACAGATACGCAGTATTTT
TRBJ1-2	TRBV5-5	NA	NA	CASSPRGGNYGYTF	TGTGCCAGCAGCCCACGGGGGGGTAACTATGGCTACACCTTC
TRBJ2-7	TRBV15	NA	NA	CATSREPEGTYEQYF	TGTGCCACCAGCAGAGAGCCCGAGGGAACCTACGAGCAGTACTTC
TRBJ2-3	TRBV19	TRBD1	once	CASSIFRGRGDTQYF	TGTGCCAGTAGTATCTTCAGGGGGCGCGGAGATACGCAGTATTTT
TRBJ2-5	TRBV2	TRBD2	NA	CASRAGSSETQYF	TGTGCCAGCAGAGCGGGATCCTCGGAGACCCAGTACTTC
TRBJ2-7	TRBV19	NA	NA	CASSRHLPSGQGSYEQYF	TGTGCCAGTAGTCGACACCTACCCTCTGGGCAGGGGAGCTACGAGCAGTACTTC
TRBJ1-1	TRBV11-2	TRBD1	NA	CASSLATGGTEAFF	TGTGCCAGCAGCTTAGCCACAGGGGGGACTGAAGCTTTCTTT
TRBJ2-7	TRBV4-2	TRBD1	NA	CASSQEGQGLREQYF	TGTGCCAGCAGCCAAGAGGGACAGGGTTTGAGGGAGCAGTACTTC
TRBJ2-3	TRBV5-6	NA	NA	CASSRERATSTDTQYF	TGTGCCAGCAGCCGGGAGCGGGCCACTAGCACAGATACGCAGTATTTT